This T cell receptor (beta chain) emerged from a study of blood T cell repertoires in COVID-19. V lost 4 bases, J lost 3 bases, and 12 bases lay in between. This CDR3 is 13 amino acids long. CDR1 is SQVTM, CDR2 ANQGSEA, per germline. This clone has a single count. Assay: immunoSEQ multiplex PCR; the TCRdb copy retains only in-frame clones and omits some. The data hold nearly 110,000 clones, with around 78% observed a single time. Sequenced material: peripheral blood. The clonotype originates from an elderly man with COVID-19, enrolled during active disease. The chain uses TRBV29-1 and TRBJ2-5; D uncertain. Written as DNA, the CDR3 is TGCAGCGTTGGACACACGAAAGAAGAGACCCAGTACTTC. It translates to CSVGHTKEETQYF.